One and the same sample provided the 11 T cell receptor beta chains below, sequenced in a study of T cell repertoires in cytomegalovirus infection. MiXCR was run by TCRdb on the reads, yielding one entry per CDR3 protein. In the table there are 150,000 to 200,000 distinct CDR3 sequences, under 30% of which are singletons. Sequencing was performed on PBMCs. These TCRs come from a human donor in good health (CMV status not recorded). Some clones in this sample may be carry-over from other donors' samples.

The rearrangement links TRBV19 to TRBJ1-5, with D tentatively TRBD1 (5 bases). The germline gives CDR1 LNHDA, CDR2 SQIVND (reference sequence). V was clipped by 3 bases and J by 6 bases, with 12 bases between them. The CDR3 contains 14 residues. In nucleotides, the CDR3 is TGTGCCAGTAGTATTTCCGGGGCAAGTCAGCCCCAGCATTTT. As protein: CASSISGASQPQHF. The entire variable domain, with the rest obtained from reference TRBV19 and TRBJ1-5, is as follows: DGGITQSPKYLFRKEGQNVTLSCEQNLNHDAMYWYRQDPGQGLRLIYYSQIVNDFQKGDIAEGYSVSREKKESFPLTVTSAQKNPTAFYLCASSISGASQPQHFGDGTRLSIL.

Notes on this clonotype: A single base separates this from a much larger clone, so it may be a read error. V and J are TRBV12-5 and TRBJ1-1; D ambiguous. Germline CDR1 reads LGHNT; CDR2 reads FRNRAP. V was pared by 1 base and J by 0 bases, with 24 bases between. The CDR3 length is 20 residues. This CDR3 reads CASGLAKGEPQCWMNTEAFF. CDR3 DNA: TGTGCTAGTGGTTTGGCGAAAGGAGAGCCGCAATGCTGGATGAACACTGAAGCTTTCTTT. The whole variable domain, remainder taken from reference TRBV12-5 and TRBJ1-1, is DARVTQTPRHKVTEMGQEVTMRCQPILGHNTVFWYRQTMMQGLELLAYFRNRAPLDDSGMPKDRFSAEMPDATLATLKIQPSEPRDSAVYFCASGLAKGEPQCWMNTEAFFGQGTRLTVV.

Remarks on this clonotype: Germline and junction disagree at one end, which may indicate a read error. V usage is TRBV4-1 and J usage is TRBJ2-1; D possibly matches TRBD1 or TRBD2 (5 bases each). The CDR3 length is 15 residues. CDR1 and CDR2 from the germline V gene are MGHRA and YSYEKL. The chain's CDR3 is CASSYSALGASEQFF. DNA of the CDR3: TGTGCCAGCAGCTACAGCGCCCTCGGGGCGAGTGAGCAGTTCTTC.

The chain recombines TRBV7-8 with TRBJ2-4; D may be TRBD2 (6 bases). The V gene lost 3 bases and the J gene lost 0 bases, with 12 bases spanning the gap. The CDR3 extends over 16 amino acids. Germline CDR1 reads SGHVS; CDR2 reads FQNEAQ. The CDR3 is CASSFPGEAAKNIQYF. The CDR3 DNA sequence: TGTGCCAGCAGCTTCCCCGGGGAGGCAGCCAAAAACATTCAGTACTTC.

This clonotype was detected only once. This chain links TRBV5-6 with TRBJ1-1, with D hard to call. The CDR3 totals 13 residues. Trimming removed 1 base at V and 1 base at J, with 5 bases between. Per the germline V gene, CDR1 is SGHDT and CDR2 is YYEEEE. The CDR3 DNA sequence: TGTGCCAGCAGCTTGATCCCGAACACTGAAGCTTTCTTT. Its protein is CASSLIPNTEAFF.

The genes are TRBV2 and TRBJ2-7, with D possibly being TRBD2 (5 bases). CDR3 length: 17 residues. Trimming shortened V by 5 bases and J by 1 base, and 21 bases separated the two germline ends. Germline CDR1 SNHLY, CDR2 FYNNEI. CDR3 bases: TGTGCCAGCAGTCCACTCGGACGGGCTTCGGGGTCCTACGAGCAGTACTTC. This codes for CASSPLGRASGSYEQYF.

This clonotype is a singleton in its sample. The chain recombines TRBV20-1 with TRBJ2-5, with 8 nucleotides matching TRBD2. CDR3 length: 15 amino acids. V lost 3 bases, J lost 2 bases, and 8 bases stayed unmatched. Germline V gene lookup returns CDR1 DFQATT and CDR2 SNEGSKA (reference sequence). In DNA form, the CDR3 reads TGCAGTGCTAGGTCCGGAGCTAGCGGGCAAGAGACCCAGTACTTC. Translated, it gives CSARSGASGQETQYF.

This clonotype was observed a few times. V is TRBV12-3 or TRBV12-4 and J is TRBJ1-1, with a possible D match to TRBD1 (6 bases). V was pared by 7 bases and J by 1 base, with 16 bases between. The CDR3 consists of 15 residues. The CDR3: CASTSAGARNTEAFF. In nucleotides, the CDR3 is TGTGCCAGCACCTCGGCAGGGGCGCGGAACACTGAAGCTTTCTTT.

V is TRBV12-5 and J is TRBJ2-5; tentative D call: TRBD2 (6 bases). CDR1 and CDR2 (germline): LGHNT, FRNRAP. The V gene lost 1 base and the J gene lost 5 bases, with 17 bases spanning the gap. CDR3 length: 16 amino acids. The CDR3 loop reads CASGLALLGGPETQYF. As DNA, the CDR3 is TGTGCTAGTGGTTTGGCCCTCCTGGGGGGTCCGGAGACCCAGTACTTC.

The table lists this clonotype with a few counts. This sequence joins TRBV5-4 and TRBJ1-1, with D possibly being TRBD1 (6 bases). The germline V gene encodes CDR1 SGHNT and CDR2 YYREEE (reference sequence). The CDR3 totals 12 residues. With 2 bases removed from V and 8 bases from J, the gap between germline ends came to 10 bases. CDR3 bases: TGTGCCAGCAGCTTCCCTGGACAGGAAGCTTTCTTT. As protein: CASSFPGQEAFF. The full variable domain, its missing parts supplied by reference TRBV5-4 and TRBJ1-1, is ETGVTQSPTHLIKTRGQQVTLRCSSQSGHNTVSWYQQALGQGPQFIFQYYREEENGRGNFPPRFSGLQFPNYSSELNVNALELDDSALYLCASSFPGQEAFFGQGTRLTVV.

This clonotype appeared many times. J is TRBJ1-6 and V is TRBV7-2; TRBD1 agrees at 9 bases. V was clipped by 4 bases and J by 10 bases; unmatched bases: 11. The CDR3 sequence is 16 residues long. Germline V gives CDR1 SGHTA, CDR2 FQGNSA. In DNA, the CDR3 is TGTGCCAGCAGCTCTGCCGCGGGACAGGGAGAATCACCCCTCCACTTT. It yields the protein CASSSAAGQGESPLHF.